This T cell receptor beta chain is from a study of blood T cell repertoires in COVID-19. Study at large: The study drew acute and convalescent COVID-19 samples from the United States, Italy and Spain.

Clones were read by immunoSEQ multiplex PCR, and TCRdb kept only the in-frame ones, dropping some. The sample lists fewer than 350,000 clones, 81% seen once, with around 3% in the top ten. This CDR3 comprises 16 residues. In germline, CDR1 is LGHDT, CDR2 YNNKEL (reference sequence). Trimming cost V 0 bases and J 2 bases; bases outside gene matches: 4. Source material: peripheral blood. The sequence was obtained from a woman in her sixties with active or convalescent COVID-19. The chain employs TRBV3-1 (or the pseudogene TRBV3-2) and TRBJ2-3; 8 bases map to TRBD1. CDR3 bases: TGTGCCAGCAGCCAAGACAGGGGGCCCTACACAGATACGCAGTATTTT. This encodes CASSQDRGPYTDTQYF.